This T cell receptor beta chain was obtained from a study of cytomegalovirus exposure and HLA in healthy donors. Study-wide results and limits: Later, an analysis showed that TCR beta chains associated with HLA were more clonally expanded than others that were equally common. In a later analysis, TCR beta V- and J-gene trimming showed a link to a missense DCLRE1C variant.

With respect to this clone: What it recognizes is unknown.

PCR employed 60 Vbeta and 13 Jbeta primers. Assay used: immunoSEQ multiplex PCR; TCRdb lists only in-frame clones, some missing. The data show 55,000 to 80,000 clones, around 68% seen once. The CDR3 length is 16 residues. J lost 9 bases, V lost 4 bases, and 9 bases had no gene match. Germline CDR1 and CDR2: MNHEY and SVGAGI. This receptor was identified in a man between 45 and 60 years old in good health and CMV-seropositive. Specimen: PBMCs. The chain couples TRBV6-5 to TRBJ1-6, with 10 nucleotides matching TRBD1. CDR3 sequence: CASSSTRTGGGSPLHF. CDR3 bases: TGTGCCAGCAGTTCCACGAGGACAGGGGGAGGTTCACCCCTCCACTTT.